The 32 T cell receptor beta chains presented below share a single source sample, sequenced in a study of T cell responses to AZD1222 COVID-19 vaccine. Assay: immunoSEQ multiplex PCR; the TCRdb copy retains only in-frame clones and omits some. The sample contains over 100,000 clones, roughly nine tenths of which appear only once. The input for sequencing was peripheral blood, taken on day 0 of AZD1222 vaccination. The receptor source for this set is an adult in good health.

This chain links TRBV27 with TRBJ2-7; 8 bases are shared with TRBD1. The CDR3 loop spans 14 amino acids. CDR1 and CDR2 from the germline V gene are MNHEY and SMNVEV (reference sequence). The trim removed 8 bases at V and 5 bases at J, leaving 11 bases unmatched. CDR3 nucleotide sequence: TGTGCCAGCGGTCAGGGGGCCCCTAGGAACGAGCAGTACTTC. Translation gives CASGQGAPRNEQYF.

This rearrangement joins TRBV6-5 to TRBJ1-1; D call uncertain. Germline V lookup: CDR1 MNHEY, CDR2 SVGAGI. This CDR3 is 13 amino acids long. The V end lost 6 bases, the J end lost 6 bases, and 14 bases lay between the germline ends. The CDR3 is CASRHLQRAEAFF. Here the CDR3 DNA reads TGTGCCAGCAGGCATTTACAGAGGGCTGAAGCTTTCTTT.

The V gene is TRBV5-4, the J gene TRBJ1-1, with TRBD1 matching over 8 bases. The germline V gene has CDR1 SGHNT and CDR2 YYREEE (reference sequence). The CDR3 extends over 16 amino acids. V was clipped by 4 bases and J by 2 bases; unmatched bases: 10. The CDR3 DNA follows: TGTGCCAGCAGCGTAGCCCGGACAGGGCTTAACACTGAAGCTTTCTTT. Its translation is CASSVARTGLNTEAFF.

V gene TRBV14 combines with J gene TRBJ1-2; TRBD1 matches 12 bases. Germline lookup yields CDR1 SGHDN and CDR2 FVKESK. V shed 6 bases, J shed 7 bases, and the junction held 9 bases outside the gene matches. The CDR3 covers 15 residues. The chain's CDR3 is CASRRAGTGGFGYTF. Here the CDR3 DNA reads TGTGCCAGCAGGCGCGCCGGGACAGGGGGCTTTGGCTACACCTTC.

V gene TRBV9 combines with J gene TRBJ1-2; D is unresolved. CDR1 and CDR2 (germline): SGDLS, YYNGEE. There are 14 residues in the CDR3. Trimming shortened V by 0 bases and J by 4 bases, and 10 bases separated the two germline ends. CDR3 in DNA: TGTGCCAGCAGCGTAGCGGTAGGACCCTATGGCTACACCTTC. This encodes CASSVAVGPYGYTF.

The chain links TRBV5-1 to TRBJ1-1, with TRBD1 matching over 9 bases. The J segment lost 7 bases and the V segment lost 3 bases, leaving 7 bases of the junction unmatched. The CDR3 covers 14 residues. The germline V gene has CDR1 SGHRS and CDR2 YFSETQ. The CDR3 is CASSWGQGRGEAFF. Written as DNA, the CDR3 is TGCGCCAGCAGCTGGGGACAGGGAAGGGGTGAAGCTTTCTTT.

The chain recombines TRBV15 with TRBJ1-4; D is ambiguous. Trimming shortened V by 0 bases and J by 5 bases, and 10 bases separated the two germline ends. CDR1 is LNHNV, CDR2 YYDKDF, per germline (reference sequence). The CDR3 loop spans 15 amino acids. The CDR3 DNA reads TGTGCCACCAGCAGAGATGGGGAACGGAATGAAAAACTGTTTTTT. Translated, it gives CATSRDGERNEKLFF. The full variable domain, in which reference TRBV15 and TRBJ1-4 provide the parts outside the CDR3, is DAMVIQNPRYQVTQFGKPVTLSCSQTLNHNVMYWYQQKSSQAPKLLFHYYDKDFNNEADTPDNFQSRRPNTSFCFLDIRSPGLGDTAMYLCATSRDGERNEKLFFGSGTQLSVL.

The CDR3 DNA follows: TGTGCCAGCGGACTAGCGGGAGGCGGCACCGGGGAGCTGTTTTTT. Its translation: CASGLAGGGTGELFF. The chain recombines TRBV6-5 with TRBJ2-2, with 14 bases that match TRBD2. CDR1 and CDR2 from the germline V gene are MNHEY and SVGAGI. The CDR3 covers 15 residues. Trimming cost V 8 bases and J 4 bases; bases outside gene matches: 3.

The CDR3 sequence is CASNQPDAVSYEQYF. As DNA, the CDR3 is TGCGCCAGCAACCAACCTGACGCCGTCTCCTACGAGCAGTACTTC. V is TRBV5-1 and J is TRBJ2-7; D gene unclear. From germline, CDR1 is SGHRS and CDR2 YFSETQ. This CDR3 contains 15 residues. Between the trimmed V and J ends, which lost 6 bases and 0 bases, there was a span of 16 bases.

DNA for the CDR3: TGTGCCTGGAGTGTTCTCTCCGGGACTTATACAGATACGCAGTATTTT. This codes for CAWSVLSGTYTDTQYF. This chain uses TRBV30 with TRBJ2-3; possibly TRBD2 for D (6 bases). Trimming took 0 bases from V and 3 from J, leaving 16 bases between them. The CDR3 covers 16 residues. Germline lookup yields CDR1 GTSNPN and CDR2 SVGIG (reference sequence).

J is TRBJ1-1 and V is TRBV30, with D perhaps matching TRBD1 (5 bases). CDR3 length: 13 residues. CDR1 and CDR2 from the germline V gene are GTSNPN and SVGIG (reference sequence). The ends were cut back, 4 bases at V and 6 bases at J, with 15 bases in the middle. The CDR3 sequence: CAWIPRLGAEAFF. CDR3 bases: TGTGCCTGGATCCCCCGGTTAGGGGCTGAAGCTTTCTTT.

V is TRBV28 and J is TRBJ1-2, with D possibly TRBD1 on 5 matching bases. CDR3 length: 12 residues. The germline V gene has CDR1 MDHEN and CDR2 SYDVKM. With 6 bases removed from V and 7 bases from J, the gap between germline ends came to 12 bases. The CDR3 sequence: CASRSQGGGYTF. The CDR3 nucleotides are TGTGCCAGCAGATCCCAGGGAGGTGGCTACACCTTC.

The CDR3 bases are TGCGCCAGCAGCTTGGTCCAACAGGGACCTAATTCACCCCTCCACTTT. Amino acids: CASSLVQQGPNSPLHF. The V call is TRBV5-1, the J call TRBJ1-6; D perhaps matches TRBD1 (6 bases). The CDR3 extends over 16 amino acids. Germline CDR1 is SGHRS and CDR2 is YFSETQ. Trimming removed 0 bases at V and 6 bases at J, with 13 bases between. Full variable domain (outside the CDR3, taken from reference TRBV5-1 and TRBJ1-6): KAGVTQTPRYLIKTRGQQVTLSCSPISGHRSVSWYQQTPGQGLQFLFEYFSETQRNKGNFPGRFSGRQFSNSRSEMNVSTLELGDSALYLCASSLVQQGPNSPLHFGNGTRLTVT.

The rearrangement links TRBV4-1 to TRBJ1-6; 12 nucleotides align to TRBD1. CDR1 is MGHRA and CDR2 is YSYEKL in the germline V gene. The CDR3 runs 20 residues. Unmatched junction bases numbered 17, after V lost 2 bases and J lost 9 bases. The CDR3 region has the DNA TGCGCCAGCAGCCAACAGGCGGCCGGGACAGGGGGCGCAGGAGGTTCACCCCTCCACTTT. This sequence encodes CASSQQAAGTGGAGGSPLHF.

In the case of this clone: The conserved final phenylalanine or tryptophan is absent from the CDR3, which likely points to a read error. Because the CDR3's place on the DNA is in doubt, the DNA is left out and the CDR3 is given as listed by TCRdb. The chain is built from TRBV9 and TRBJ2-7; the DNA was not used to check the table's D call, TRBD2. The germline V gene encodes CDR1 SGDLS and CDR2 YYNGEE. The length of the CDR3 is 11 amino acids, counting both ends. Here the CDR3 reads CACQSGGRASR.

This CDR3 is CASSFQTVSSYNEQFF. CDR3 coding DNA: TGCGCCAGCAGCTTCCAAACGGTCTCCTCCTACAATGAGCAGTTCTTC. The chain combines TRBV5-1 with TRBJ2-1; D remains ambiguous. Trimming took 2 bases from V and 0 from J, leaving 12 bases between them. Germline-derived CDR1 and CDR2 are SGHRS and YFSETQ. The CDR3 has 16 amino acids. Filled out from reference TRBV5-1 and TRBJ2-1, the complete variable domain reads KAGVTQTPRYLIKTRGQQVTLSCSPISGHRSVSWYQQTPGQGLQFLFEYFSETQRNKGNFPGRFSGRQFSNSRSEMNVSTLELGDSALYLCASSFQTVSSYNEQFFGPGTRLTVL.

The chain joins TRBV28 to TRBJ1-2; a possible D gene is TRBD1 (6 bases). The CDR3 extends over 14 amino acids. Germline values: CDR1 MDHEN, CDR2 SYDVKM. The germline V and J ends were trimmed by 6 bases and 2 bases, with 13 bases remaining between them. DNA for the CDR3: TGTGCCAGCAGGGTTCCAGGGGCCAACTATGGCTACACCTTC. It specifies CASRVPGANYGYTF.

This chain connects TRBV13 to TRBJ1-1, with 8 bases matching TRBD1. Germline CDR1 PRHDT, CDR2 FYEKMQ (reference sequence). The CDR3 runs 16 residues. The junction had 14 bases not matched to a gene; V was cut back by 6 bases and J by 5 bases. This chain's CDR3 is CASRRGIQGARTEAFF. In nucleotides, the CDR3 is TGTGCCAGCAGGAGGGGGATTCAGGGGGCTCGGACTGAAGCTTTCTTT.

This clone showed up just once. The chain is built from TRBV7-6 and TRBJ2-7, with 11 nucleotides matching TRBD1. The CDR3 is made up of 14 amino acids. Trimming took 3 bases from V and 7 from J; bases not matched to a gene: 5. Germline values: CDR1 SGHVS, CDR2 FNYEAQ. The CDR3: CASSLDRGLGEQYF. The DNA for the CDR3 is TGTGCCAGCAGCTTGGACAGGGGGCTGGGTGAGCAGTACTTC. Variable domain in full (rest from reference TRBV7-6 and TRBJ2-7): GAGVSQSPRYKVTKRGQDVALRCDPISGHVSLYWYRQALGQGPEFLTYFNYEAQQDKSGLPNDRFSAERPEGSISTLTIQRTEQRDSAMYRCASSLDRGLGEQYFGPGTRLTVT.

The chain couples TRBV28 to TRBJ1-1; D ambiguous. V was cut by 5 bases and J by 1 base, with 11 bases left in between. Germline CDR1 MDHEN, CDR2 SYDVKM. This CDR3 contains 14 residues. This chain's CDR3 is CASSIPSGNTEAFF. The CDR3 DNA sequence: TGTGCCAGCAGTATACCCTCGGGGAACACTGAAGCTTTCTTT.

A single count supports this clone. The chain combines TRBV7-8 with TRBJ2-7; D is ambiguous. Trimming removed 0 bases at V and 2 bases at J, with 8 bases between. The germline V gene encodes CDR1 SGHVS and CDR2 FQNEAQ. The CDR3 runs 14 residues. CDR3 amino acids: CASSLASGTYEQYF. The CDR3 DNA reads TGTGCCAGCAGCTTAGCCTCTGGGACCTACGAGCAGTACTTC.

This chain links TRBV10-1 with TRBJ1-2; D is unresolved. This CDR3 has 13 amino acids. Germline V gene data show CDR1 as WNHNN and CDR2 as SYGVQD (reference sequence). Trimming stripped 0 bases from V and 4 bases from J, with 6 bases between. The CDR3 sequence: CASSESLPYGYTF. CDR3 in DNA: TGCGCCAGCAGTGAGTCTTTGCCCTATGGCTACACCTTC.

The chain links TRBV7-2 to TRBJ2-3; 7 nucleotides agree with TRBD2. V shed 3 bases and J 0 bases; nucleotides not matched to a gene: 6. Per germline, CDR1 SGHTA and CDR2 FQGNSA. This CDR3 spans 16 amino acids. The DNA for the CDR3 is TGTGCCAGCAGCTTCCCCCTAGCGGCTAGCACAGATACGCAGTATTTT. It is translated as CASSFPLAASTDTQYF.

This chain connects TRBV28 to TRBJ1-5, with 9 bases lining up with TRBD1. The CDR3 runs 17 residues. CDR1 and CDR2 from the germline V gene are MDHEN and SYDVKM. V was pared by 2 bases and J by 2 bases, with 7 bases of the junction left unmatched. For the CDR3, the DNA is TGTGCCAGCAGTTTAACACAGGGGGCGGGAGGCAATCAGCCCCAGCATTTT. It codes for CASSLTQGAGGNQPQHF.

This clone was detected once. The identical CDR3 is also encoded by other nucleotide sequences in the sample. The chain uses TRBV28 and TRBJ2-7; 10 nucleotides line up with TRBD1. J was trimmed by 2 bases and V by 4 bases; bases with no gene match: 5. This CDR3 comprises 15 residues. The V gene's germline CDR1 is MDHEN and CDR2 SYDVKM. The CDR3 region is CASSSRTGGTYEQYF. CDR3 DNA: TGTGCCAGCAGTTCCCGGACAGGGGGGACCTACGAGCAGTACTTC.

The rearrangement uses TRBV3-1 (or the pseudogene TRBV3-2) and TRBJ2-6, with no clear D. CDR3 length: 18 residues. Germline CDR1 reads LGHDT; CDR2 reads YNNKEL (reference sequence). Trimming removed 1 base from V and 0 bases from J, with 13 bases in between. Here the CDR3 reads CASSQGGRTSSGANVLTF. CDR3 DNA: TGTGCCAGCAGCCAAGGAGGAAGAACAAGCTCTGGGGCCAACGTCCTGACTTTC.

The rearrangement joins TRBV24-1 to TRBJ2-2, with a weak D call TRBD2 (5 bases). Germline CDR1 is KGHDR and CDR2 is SFDVKD. The CDR3 has 14 residues. V was trimmed by 3 bases and J by 5 bases, leaving 9 bases between them. Here the CDR3 DNA reads TGTGCCACCAGTGATCCCGGACTTACCGGGGAGCTGTTTTTT. Amino acid sequence: CATSDPGLTGELFF.

This chain uses TRBV9 with TRBJ1-5; a possible D gene is TRBD1 (5 bases). The germline V and J ends were trimmed by 1 base and 5 bases, with 13 bases remaining between them. Germline lookup yields CDR1 SGDLS and CDR2 YYNGEE. The CDR3 extends over 15 amino acids. The CDR3 coding sequence is TGTGCCAGCAGCGTAACAGGTGGGGGACATCAGCCCCAGCATTTT. Protein product: CASSVTGGGHQPQHF.

The chain uses TRBV7-9 and TRBJ2-3, with D possibly being TRBD2 (6 bases). The length of the CDR3 is 14 residues. In germline, CDR1 is SEHNR, CDR2 FQNEAQ (reference sequence). The V gene lost 5 bases and the J gene lost 4 bases, with 13 bases spanning the gap. CDR3 loop: CASSTRDSPDTQYF. In DNA form, the CDR3 reads TGTGCCAGCAGCACGAGGGACTCCCCAGATACGCAGTATTTT.

The rearrangement joins TRBV3-1 (or the pseudogene TRBV3-2) to TRBJ2-7; D is undetermined. Trimming pared 0 bases from V and 1 base from J, leaving 7 bases between. Germline V gives CDR1 LGHDT, CDR2 YNNKEL (reference sequence). This CDR3 is 14 amino acids long. In nucleotides, the CDR3 is TGTGCCAGCAGCCAAGATCTGGATTCCTACGAGCAGTACTTC. Translating gives CASSQDLDSYEQYF.

The chain uses TRBV6-6 and TRBJ2-7; a possible D gene is TRBD2 (5 bases). The CDR3 runs to 13 residues. V was trimmed by 0 bases and J by 4 bases, leaving 7 bases between them. Germline-derived CDR1 and CDR2 are MNHNY and SVGAGI (reference sequence). CDR3 DNA sequence: TGTGCCAGCAGTTACTCACTAGAATACGAGCAGTACTTC. It is translated as CASSYSLEYEQYF.

The chain is built from TRBV6-2 or TRBV6-3 and TRBJ2-4; a possible D gene is TRBD1 (7 bases). Trimming removed 5 bases from V and 0 bases from J, with 20 bases in between. From germline, CDR1 is MNHEY and CDR2 SVGEGT. This CDR3 is built from 18 residues. CDR3 coding DNA: TGTGCCAGCAGTCCGTATGGTCAGGGGGGATTAGCCAAAAACATTCAGTACTTC. Encoded protein: CASSPYGQGGLAKNIQYF.